The T cell receptor (beta chain) described here comes from a study of T cells in Graves' hyperthyroidism and ophthalmopathy. This clonotype was counted ten times or more. There were TCR beta CDR3 regions amplified from RNA transcripts. An initial round of RT-PCR targeting the TCR CDR3 relied on the HTBI primer set. TCRdb processed the multiplex PCR reads anew with MiXCR; each CDR3 protein has one entry. The table lists about 480,000 distinct CDR3 sequences, approximately 25% of them singletons. This CDR3 has 13 residues. Germline V lookup: CDR1 MNHNS, CDR2 SASEGT. The V and J ends lost 5 bases and 0 bases respectively, with 8 bases between them.

The sequence was collected from a woman aged 25 to 39 with Graves' ophthalmopathy. The sample was blood. This chain uses TRBV6-1 with TRBJ2-7; the D gene is possibly TRBD1 (5 bases). CDR3 sequence: CASSRQSSYEQYF. The CDR3, as DNA: TGTGCCAGCAGTCGACAGAGCTCCTACGAGCAGTACTTC.